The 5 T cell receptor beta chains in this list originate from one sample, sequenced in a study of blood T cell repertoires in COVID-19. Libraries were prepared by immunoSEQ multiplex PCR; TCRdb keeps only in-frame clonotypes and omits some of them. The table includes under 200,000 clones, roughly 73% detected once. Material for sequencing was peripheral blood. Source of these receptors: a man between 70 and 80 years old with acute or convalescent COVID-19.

CDR3: CASSPQGQGAINEQYF. The CDR3 nucleotides read TGTGCCAGCAGCCCTCAAGGCCAGGGGGCTATTAACGAGCAGTACTTC. V is TRBV7-9 and J is TRBJ2-7, with 8 bases that match TRBD1. The ends lost 5 bases at V and 5 bases at J; junction bases unmatched: 14. The CDR3 runs 16 residues. Germline V gene lookup returns CDR1 SEHNR and CDR2 FQNEAQ (reference sequence).

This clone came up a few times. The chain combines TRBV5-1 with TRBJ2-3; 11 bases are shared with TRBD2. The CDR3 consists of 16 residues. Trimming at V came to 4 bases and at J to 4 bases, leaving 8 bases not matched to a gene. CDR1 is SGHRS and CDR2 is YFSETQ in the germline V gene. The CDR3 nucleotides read TGCGCCAGCAGCCCGTATTTAGCGGGAGGGGCAGATACGCAGTATTTT. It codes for CASSPYLAGGADTQYF.

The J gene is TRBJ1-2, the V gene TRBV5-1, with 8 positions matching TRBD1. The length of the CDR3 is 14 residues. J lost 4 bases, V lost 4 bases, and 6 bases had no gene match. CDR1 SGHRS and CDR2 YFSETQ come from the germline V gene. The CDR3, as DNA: TGCGCCAGCAGCATCGGACAGGGCGCCTATGGCTACACCTTC. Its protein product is CASSIGQGAYGYTF.

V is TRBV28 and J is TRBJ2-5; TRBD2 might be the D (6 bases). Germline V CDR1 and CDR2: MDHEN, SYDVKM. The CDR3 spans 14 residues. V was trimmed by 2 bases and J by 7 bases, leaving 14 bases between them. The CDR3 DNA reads TGTGCCAGCAGTTTACCCTCGGTGGGAGGGACCCAGTACTTC. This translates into CASSLPSVGGTQYF.

The CDR3 protein is CASSDQNTGELFF. In nucleotides, the CDR3 is TGCGCCAGCAGTGACCAGAACACCGGGGAGCTGTTTTTT. This chain joins TRBV10-1 and TRBJ2-2; D remains ambiguous. CDR3 size: 13 residues. Germline CDR1 and CDR2: WNHNN and SYGVQD (reference sequence). Between the trimmed V and J ends, which lost 3 bases and 1 base, there was a span of 3 bases.